This TCR beta chain was obtained from a study of T cell repertoires in cytomegalovirus infection. V lost 7 bases, J lost 5 bases, and 10 bases stayed unmatched. The CDR3 has 15 residues. Germline values: CDR1 SGHNT, CDR2 YYREEE (reference sequence). Using its own MiXCR run on the reads, TCRdb lists one record per CDR3 protein. The data contain hundreds of thousands of distinct CDR3 sequences, around a third of them singletons. This clonotype was picked up a small number of times. The antigen is not known. The chain links TRBV5-4 to TRBJ2-1, with 9 bases lining up with TRBD1. The sequence derives from a human donor in good health (CMV status not recorded). Some clones in this sample may be carry-over from other donors' samples. The sample here was cultured PBMCs, taken from culture after CMV antigen stimulation. The CDR3 DNA reads TGTGCCAGCGGGACAAAACAGGGGGCCCACAATGAGCAGTTCTTC. Translating gives CASGTKQGAHNEQFF.